A single sample is the source of the 12 T cell receptor beta chains below, sequenced in a study of cytomegalovirus exposure and HLA in healthy donors. TCRdb's copy holds only in-frame clones and misses some; the assay was immunoSEQ multiplex PCR. The sample has under 300,000 clones; approximately 86% are singletons. The sequencing sample was made of PBMCs. These receptors were taken from a woman aged 18 to 35 in good health and CMV-seronegative.

V usage is TRBV18 and J usage is TRBJ2-7, with a possible D match to TRBD1 (6 bases). V was trimmed by 5 bases and J by 5 bases, leaving 10 bases between them. CDR1 and CDR2 from the germline V gene are KGHSH and LQKENI. There are 12 residues in the CDR3. This CDR3 reads CASSANRDEQYF. The CDR3 nucleotides are TGTGCCAGCTCAGCCAACAGGGACGAGCAGTACTTC.

Written as DNA, the CDR3 is TGTGCCAGCAGCTTTAGGGGCATGGGAGGCTACACCTTC. Translated, it gives CASSFRGMGGYTF. The rearrangement joins TRBV7-9 to TRBJ1-2; tentatively, D is TRBD1 (5 bases). Trimming stripped 3 bases from V and 8 bases from J, with 13 bases between. This CDR3 comprises 13 residues. Germline V CDR1 and CDR2: SEHNR, FQNEAQ (reference sequence).

The DNA of the CDR3 is TGTGCCTGGAGTGTCGGAGGGGCCAACTATGGCTACACCTTC. Amino acids: CAWSVGGANYGYTF. V is TRBV30 and J is TRBJ1-2; D is perhaps TRBD1 (5 bases). There are 14 residues in the CDR3. V lost 0 bases, J lost 2 bases, and 10 bases lay in between. CDR1 GTSNPN and CDR2 SVGIG come from the germline V gene (reference sequence).

The chain is built from TRBV28 and TRBJ1-2, with D perhaps TRBD1 (6 bases). The germline V gene encodes CDR1 MDHEN and CDR2 SYDVKM. This CDR3 has 13 residues. With 8 bases removed from V and 6 bases from J, the gap between germline ends came to 16 bases. CDR3: CASVTGTKNGYTF. CDR3 sequence (DNA): TGTGCCAGCGTAACCGGGACAAAAAATGGCTACACCTTC.

V gene TRBV27 combines with J gene TRBJ2-5, with D unresolved. Germline CDR1 is MNHEY and CDR2 is SMNVEV (reference sequence). This CDR3 contains 13 residues. Trimming took 4 bases from V and 4 from J, leaving 10 bases between them. The CDR3 DNA sequence: TGTGCCAGCAGTTCGGGTAAGAGAGAGACCCAGTACTTC. It translates to CASSSGKRETQYF.

There are a few counts of this clone. This rearrangement joins TRBV7-2 to TRBJ2-7, with no clear D. Trimming took 1 base from V and 4 from J, leaving 23 bases between them. From germline, CDR1 is SGHTA and CDR2 FQGNSA. There are 18 residues in the CDR3. CDR3 sequence reads: CASSLVGGGYRPLYEQYF. The CDR3 bases are TGTGCCAGCAGCTTAGTTGGCGGCGGATATCGCCCCCTATACGAGCAGTACTTC. The whole variable domain, remainder taken from reference TRBV7-2 and TRBJ2-7, is GAGVSQSPSNKVTEKGKDVELRCDPISGHTALYWYRQSLGQGLEFLIYFQGNSAPDKSGLPSDRFSAERTGGSVSTLTIQRTQQEDSAVYLCASSLVGGGYRPLYEQYFGPGTRLTVT.

CDR3 region: CASSPPGQGNNEQFF. CDR3 nucleotides: TGCGCCAGCAGTCCTCCGGGACAGGGCAACAATGAGCAGTTCTTC. The chain carries TRBV5-1 and TRBJ2-1; TRBD1 matches 9 bases. Germline values: CDR1 SGHRS, CDR2 YFSETQ. The junction had 8 bases not matched to a gene; V was cut back by 5 bases and J by 5 bases. This CDR3 spans 15 amino acids.

This chain links TRBV7-3 with TRBJ1-2; TRBD1 aligns across 7 bases. The ends lost 3 bases at V and 0 bases at J; junction bases unmatched: 4. CDR1 is SGHTA, CDR2 FQGTGA, per germline. The CDR3 covers 15 residues. The CDR3 DNA reads TGTGCCAGCAGCTTTGGGGGACAGACTAACTATGGCTACACCTTC. Its protein product is CASSFGGQTNYGYTF.

This rearrangement joins TRBV18 to TRBJ1-1; 7 bases map to TRBD1. Trimming at V came to 3 bases and at J to 1 base, leaving 2 bases not matched to a gene. Germline CDR1 reads KGHSH; CDR2 reads LQKENI. The CDR3 contains 14 residues. CDR3 in amino acids: CASSPGTENTEAFF. Written as DNA, the CDR3 is TGTGCCAGCTCACCCGGGACAGAGAACACTGAAGCTTTCTTT.

This chain joins TRBV5-8 and TRBJ2-5, with D unresolved. The CDR3 is 14 amino acids. Trimming took 0 bases from V and 2 from J, leaving 8 bases between them. Germline lookup yields CDR1 SGHTS and CDR2 YDEGEE. The CDR3 nucleotides are TGTGCCAGCAGCTTGGACAGTACTCAAGAGACCCAGTACTTC. Its translation: CASSLDSTQETQYF. Full variable domain (outside the CDR3, taken from reference TRBV5-8 and TRBJ2-5): EAGVTQSPTHLIKTRGQQATLRCSPISGHTSVYWYQQALGLGLQFLLWYDEGEERNRGNFPPRFSGRQFPNYSSELNVNALELEDSALYLCASSLDSTQETQYFGPGTRLLVL.

The chain is built from TRBV27 and TRBJ1-2, with unresolved D. Germline values: CDR1 MNHEY, CDR2 SMNVEV (reference sequence). The CDR3 is 14 amino acids. The germline V and J ends were trimmed by 0 bases and 3 bases, with 8 bases remaining between them. CDR3 nucleotides: TGTGCCAGCAGTTTATCCCCTAACTACTATGGCTACACCTTC. It encodes CASSLSPNYYGYTF.

V is TRBV14 and J is TRBJ1-2; 8 bases align to TRBD1. Germline V gene sequence: CDR1 SGHDN, CDR2 FVKESK. Trimming took 4 bases from V and 7 from J; bases not matched to a gene: 8. This CDR3 contains 14 residues. The CDR3 sequence: CASSPTGTGFGYTF. CDR3 DNA: TGTGCCAGCAGCCCGACCGGGACAGGCTTTGGCTACACCTTC.